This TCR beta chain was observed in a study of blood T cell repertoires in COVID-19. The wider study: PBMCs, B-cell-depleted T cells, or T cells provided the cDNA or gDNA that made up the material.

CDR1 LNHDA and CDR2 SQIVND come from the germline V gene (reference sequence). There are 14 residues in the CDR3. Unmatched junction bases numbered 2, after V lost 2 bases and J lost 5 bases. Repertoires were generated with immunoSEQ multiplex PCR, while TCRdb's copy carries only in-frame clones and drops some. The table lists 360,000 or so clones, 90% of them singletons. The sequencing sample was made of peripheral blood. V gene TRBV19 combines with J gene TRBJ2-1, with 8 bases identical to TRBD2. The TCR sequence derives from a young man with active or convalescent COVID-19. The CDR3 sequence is CASSISGGDNEQFF. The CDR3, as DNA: TGTGCCAGTAGTATATCCGGGGGGGACAATGAGCAGTTCTTC. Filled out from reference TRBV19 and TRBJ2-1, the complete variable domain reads DGGITQSPKYLFRKEGQNVTLSCEQNLNHDAMYWYRQDPGQGLRLIYYSQIVNDFQKGDIAEGYSVSREKKESFPLTVTSAQKNPTAFYLCASSISGGDNEQFFGPGTRLTVL.